This T cell receptor beta chain is drawn from a study of blood T cell repertoires in COVID-19. Repertoires were generated with immunoSEQ multiplex PCR, while TCRdb's copy carries only in-frame clones and drops some. The sample yields about 160,000 clones, less than 85% seen once. This clone came up once. The germline gives CDR1 SGHNT, CDR2 YYREEE (reference sequence). The CDR3 is 15 residues long. The trim removed 5 bases at V and 5 bases at J, leaving 7 bases unmatched. This sequence joins TRBV5-4 and TRBJ2-3; 11 bases match TRBD2. Material for sequencing was peripheral blood. The sequence derives from a woman between 35 and 50 years old with COVID-19, enrolled during active disease. The CDR3 nucleotides are TGTGCCAGCAGGGACGGGACTAGCGGTCTAGATACGCAGTATTTT. It encodes CASRDGTSGLDTQYF.